This is a list of T cell receptor beta chains from one sample in a study of control samples from healthy donors and cancer patients. Measured with immunoSEQ multiplex PCR; TCRdb has only the in-frame clones, and not every one. The profile shows some 150,000 clones, approximately 94% of them singletons. Sequencing was done on a sample of PBMCs. The receptors stem from a man aged 55 to 70 with colorectal cancer. Each CDR3 is given with its conserved first and last residue. D genes are given only for firm matches. Size is stated for part of the rows, as once, few or many counts, or as a class when the clone is expanded.

- TRBJ2-7 - TRBV10-3 CAIRRGEAYEQYF TGTGCCATCAGAAGGGGGGAGGCCTACGAGCAGTACTTC
- TRBJ2-3 TRBD2 TRBV4-1 CASSQDVAGGPPRGPQYF TGCGCCAGCAGCCAAGATGTGGCGGGGGGGCCTCCTAGGGGTCCGCAGTATTTT
- TRBJ2-6 TRBD1 TRBV6-5 CASRQGASGANVLTF TGTGCCAGCAGGCAGGGGGCCTCTGGGGCCAACGTCCTGACTTTC
- TRBJ2-5 TRBD1 TRBV29-1 CSADRAQETQYF TGCAGCGCTGACAGGGCCCAAGAGACCCAGTACTTC
- TRBJ2-3 - TRBV6-2/TRBV6-3 CASSPGLETSTDTQYF TGTGCCAGCAGCCCGGGACTCGAAACTAGCACAGATACGCAGTATTTT
- TRBJ1-5 TRBD1 TRBV6-6 CASSYSTGGNQPQHF TGTGCCAGCAGTTACTCGACAGGGGGAAATCAGCCCCAGCATTTT
- TRBJ2-1 TRBD2 TRBV5-4 CASSFGGADYNEQFF TGTGCCAGCAGCTTCGGGGGGGCCGATTACAATGAGCAGTTCTTC
- TRBJ2-3 - TRBV19 CASRIGGTTDTQYF TGTGCCAGTAGGATCGGGGGTACAACAGATACGCAGTATTTT
once TRBJ1-5 TRBD1 TRBV7-2 CASSLAVRGQRPPGLQPQHF TGTGCCAGCAGCTTAGCGGTGAGGGGACAGAGACCTCCGGGGCTCCAGCCCCAGCATTTT
- TRBJ1-1 - TRBV6-5 CASTDDGSMNTEAFF TGTGCCAGCACCGACGATGGGAGTATGAACACTGAAGCTTTCTTT
- TRBJ2-2 TRBD2 TRBV5-4 CASSLGGLAGAAGELFF TGTGCCAGCAGCTTGGGCGGGCTAGCGGGGGCGGCCGGGGAGCTGTTTTTT
- TRBJ2-7 - TRBV10-3 CAISESAAYEQYF TGTGCCATCAGTGAGTCGGCTGCCTACGAGCAGTACTTC
once TRBJ2-3 TRBD2 TRBV9 CASSRLAGLTDTQYF TGTGCCAGCTCCCGACTAGCGGGGTTGACAGATACGCAGTATTTT
- TRBJ1-2 - TRBV12-3/TRBV12-4 CASSLGGSYGYTF TGTGCCAGCAGTTTAGGAGGTTCCTATGGCTACACCTTC
- TRBJ2-2 - TRBV6-4 CASSERGGTSTGELFF TGTGCCAGCAGTGAGCGGGGAGGTACGAGCACCGGGGAGCTGTTTTTT
- TRBJ1-5 - TRBV18 CASSPAGDNQPQHF TGTGCCAGCTCACCGGCAGGAGACAATCAGCCCCAGCATTTT
- TRBJ2-5 TRBD2 TRBV29-1 CSFSSGVAETRYF TGCAGCTTTTCGAGCGGGGTCGCTGAGACCCGGTACTTC
- TRBJ1-2 - TRBV11-2 CASSPAWGGPSYGYTF TGTGCCAGCAGCCCGGCGTGGGGGGGGCCTAGCTATGGCTACACCTTC
once TRBJ1-4 - TRBV7-8 CASSLRRTLSTNEKLFF TGTGCCAGCAGCTTACGCCGGACCCTTTCAACTAATGAAAAACTGTTTTTT
- TRBJ1-6 - TRBV30 CAWSQGQNNSPLHF TGTGCCTGGAGTCAAGGACAGAACAATTCACCCCTCCACTTT
- TRBJ1-2 TRBD1 TRBV10-2 CASSLTGGGYGYTF TGCGCCAGCAGCCTAACAGGGGGCGGCTATGGCTACACCTTC
- TRBJ2-7 - TRBV19 CASSIDPGQRPGEQYF TGTGCCAGTAGTATAGACCCAGGGCAACGACCCGGCGAGCAGTACTTC
- TRBJ2-5 - TRBV5-1 CASSSTPGPSFQETQYF TGCGCCAGCAGCTCAACCCCCGGGCCCTCCTTTCAAGAGACCCAGTACTTC
- TRBJ1-2 - TRBV6-5 CASSRRGYTF TGTGCCAGCAGTAGGCGTGGCTACACCTTC
once TRBJ2-6 - TRBV6-5 CASSDSSSGANVLTF TGTGCCAGCAGCGACAGTAGCTCTGGGGCCAACGTCCTGACTTTC
- TRBJ1-6 - TRBV4-1 CASSQEAQSSYNSPLHF TGCGCCAGCAGCCAAGAAGCTCAGAGCTCCTATAATTCACCCCTCCACTTT
- TRBJ1-2 - TRBV4-2 CASSQVEGVYGYTF TGTGCCAGCAGCCAAGTGGAGGGGGTCTATGGCTACACCTTC
- TRBJ1-1 - TRBV5-1 CASSLGGRLRSEAFF TGCGCCAGCAGCTTGGGGGGCAGGTTAAGATCTGAAGCTTTCTTT
- TRBJ1-2 - TRBV5-4 CASSLGATPYGYTF TGTGCCAGCAGCTTGGGGGCAACCCCCTATGGCTACACCTTC
- TRBJ1-2 - TRBV6-5 CASDGGGHYGYTF TGTGCCAGCGACGGGGGGGGGCACTATGGCTACACCTTC
- TRBJ1-6 - TRBV9 CASSVGGGRNSPLHF TGTGCCAGCAGCGTAGGGGGGGGGCGGAATTCACCCCTCCACTTT